These 20 T cell receptor beta chains share one sample of origin, sequenced in a study of T cell responses to AZD1222 COVID-19 vaccine (dated by TCRdb to 2020 to 2022). Preparation of the library involved the immunoSEQ multiplex PCR assay. TCRdb took over this immuneACCESS table, retaining in-frame rearrangements with V and J assigned. Such tables are incomplete; in checked studies, under half of the missing clones stem from an unresolved V gene, and the remainder is unexplained. The sample has approximately 100,000 clones on record, roughly 89% of them singletons. The ten top clones hold 3.7% of the sample. The time point label, as the study defines it: baseline before first vaccination. Sequenced material: peripheral blood, taken on day 0 of AZD1222 vaccination. The receptors were sampled from an adult in good health.

V and J are TRBV3-1 (or the pseudogene TRBV3-2) and TRBJ2-1; D remains unclear. Deletions cut 0 bases from V and 5 bases from J, with 11 bases between. The CDR3 totals 15 residues. The germline CDR1 and CDR2 sequences are LGHDT and YNNKEL (reference sequence). The DNA for the CDR3 is TGTGCCAGCAGCCAAGAGTGGCGATCCCACAATGAGCAGTTCTTC. This encodes CASSQEWRSHNEQFF.

The CDR3 DNA reads TGTGCCACCAGCAGAGGATTGAACACCATATATTTT. Amino acid sequence: CATSRGLNTIYF. V is TRBV15 and J is TRBJ1-3, with D unclear. Germline V gives CDR1 LNHNV, CDR2 YYDKDF (reference sequence). V was clipped by 1 base and J by 7 bases, with 5 bases between them. CDR3 length: 12 amino acids.

This chain connects TRBV3-1 (or the pseudogene TRBV3-2) to TRBJ2-7; TRBD2 matches at 10 bases. The CDR3 is made up of 19 amino acids. V was pared by 0 bases and J by 4 bases, with 15 bases of the junction left unmatched. Germline V gene data show CDR1 as LGHDT and CDR2 as YNNKEL (reference sequence). The CDR3 DNA follows: TGTGCCAGCAGCCAAGATCCCCGCCTCGGAGCGGGGGGGAGATACGAGCAGTACTTC. Protein product: CASSQDPRLGAGGRYEQYF.

CDR3 protein: CASSVSPQETQYF. The CDR3 DNA follows: TGTGCCAGCAGCGTCAGTCCTCAAGAGACCCAGTACTTC. The chain couples TRBV9 to TRBJ2-5; no clear D. The V gene's germline CDR1 is SGDLS and CDR2 YYNGEE. The CDR3 is 13 amino acids. V was pared by 2 bases and J by 2 bases, with 7 bases between.

This chain joins TRBV6-1 and TRBJ1-5; 9 bases are a match to TRBD1. The CDR3 contains 15 residues. V lost 2 bases and J lost 4; bases outside the gene matches: 3. Germline CDR1 MNHNS, CDR2 SASEGT. The CDR3 DNA is TGTGCCAGCAGTGAACAAGGGACAGGGAATCAGCCCCAGCATTTT. It specifies CASSEQGTGNQPQHF.

This clone was detected ten times or more. The CDR3 region has the DNA TGTGCCAGCAGTGGGGACAGGGACACCGGGGAGCTGTTTTTT. It yields the protein CASSGDRDTGELFF. This chain links TRBV6-4 with TRBJ2-2; TRBD1 aligns across 9 bases. This CDR3 contains 14 residues. V lost 4 bases, J lost 3 bases, and 0 bases stayed unmatched. Germline V CDR1 and CDR2: MRHNA, SNTAGT.

The gene calls are TRBV5-4 and TRBJ2-4, with D hard to call. Germline V gives CDR1 SGHNT, CDR2 YYREEE (reference sequence). V lost 0 bases, J lost 0 bases, and 10 bases lay in between. The CDR3 has 16 amino acids. CDR3 residues: CASSLDPDPAKNIQYF. The CDR3 region has the DNA TGTGCCAGCAGCTTGGATCCGGACCCAGCCAAAAACATTCAGTACTTC.

The chain uses TRBV15 and TRBJ1-2, with D uncertain. The V end was cut by 1 base, the J end by 6 bases, with 6 bases between. CDR1 is LNHNV, CDR2 YYDKDF, per germline (reference sequence). The CDR3 is 12 amino acids. This CDR3 reads CATSRGPNGYTF. In DNA form, the CDR3 reads TGTGCCACCAGCAGAGGCCCAAATGGCTACACCTTC.

The chain uses TRBV5-4 and TRBJ2-1; 7 bases line up with TRBD2. Germline CDR1 and CDR2: SGHNT and YYREEE (reference sequence). The CDR3 sequence is 17 residues long. V lost 3 bases to trimming and J lost 0 bases; unmatched junction nucleotides: 9. The CDR3 DNA follows: TGTGCCAGCAGCTACACAGGACTAGTCTACTCCTACAATGAGCAGTTCTTC. It encodes CASSYTGLVYSYNEQFF.

J is TRBJ1-1 and V is TRBV13, with D hard to call. Germline CDR1 and CDR2: PRHDT and FYEKMQ (reference sequence). This CDR3 has 15 residues. Trimming left V 5 bases short and J 0 bases short, with 13 bases between. CDR3 sequence reads: CASSDPQSMNTEAFF. In DNA, the CDR3 is TGTGCCAGCAGCGATCCACAGAGCATGAACACTGAAGCTTTCTTT.

The chain carries TRBV19 and TRBJ1-5; D call uncertain. Germline V gene sequence: CDR1 LNHDA, CDR2 SQIVND (reference sequence). The V and J ends lost 3 bases and 0 bases respectively, with 12 bases between them. The CDR3 is 16 residues long. The CDR3 is CASSISFKDSNQPQHF. CDR3 DNA: TGTGCCAGTAGTATTTCGTTCAAGGATAGCAATCAGCCCCAGCATTTT.

The CDR3 spells CAWSPVRGRNTEAFF. DNA for the CDR3: TGTGCCTGGAGCCCCGTCAGGGGCAGGAACACTGAAGCTTTCTTT. The chain uses TRBV30 and TRBJ1-1, with D perhaps TRBD1 (6 bases). Germline V gene sequence: CDR1 GTSNPN, CDR2 SVGIG (reference sequence). The V end lost 3 bases, the J end lost 1 base, and 15 bases lay between the germline ends. The CDR3 totals 15 residues.

The V and J genes are TRBV10-3 and TRBJ2-4; the D is unclear. The CDR3 extends over 14 amino acids. The germline gives CDR1 ENHRY, CDR2 SYGVKD. V lost 6 bases to trimming and J lost 8 bases, with 17 bases between them. DNA for the CDR3: TGTGCCATCAGCGCCGGGCCCCTTCCCGACATTCAGTACTTC. Protein sequence: CAISAGPLPDIQYF.

The table lists this clone with a count of one. The J gene is TRBJ1-1, the V gene TRBV20-1; D not certain. This CDR3 comprises 11 residues. Germline V gene sequence: CDR1 DFQATT, CDR2 SNEGSKA (reference sequence). V gave up 6 bases and J gave up 5 bases, with 10 bases separating them. The CDR3 nucleotides are TGCAGTGCCGCAAAAGGGACTGAAGCTTTCTTT. Encoded protein: CSAAKGTEAFF.

The rearrangement links TRBV5-1 to TRBJ1-5; 8 bases map to TRBD1. Germline V gene sequence: CDR1 SGHRS, CDR2 YFSETQ. J was trimmed by 4 bases and V by 3 bases; bases with no gene match: 6. This CDR3 is built from 15 residues. The CDR3 coding sequence is TGCGCCAGCAGCTATGCAGGGGGCCGAAATCAGCCCCAGCATTTT. It specifies CASSYAGGRNQPQHF. Based on the CDR3 plus reference TRBV5-1 and TRBJ1-5, the full variable domain is KAGVTQTPRYLIKTRGQQVTLSCSPISGHRSVSWYQQTPGQGLQFLFEYFSETQRNKGNFPGRFSGRQFSNSRSEMNVSTLELGDSALYLCASSYAGGRNQPQHFGDGTRLSIL.

CDR3 in DNA: TGTGCCAGCAGCCCGCGAGGAGGGGGCTATGGCTACACCTTC. It is translated as CASSPRGGGYGYTF. The genes are TRBV5-6 and TRBJ1-2, with a tentative D call TRBD1 (6 bases). The CDR3 length is 14 residues. V was pared by 4 bases and J by 4 bases, with 14 bases between. Germline V gene lookup returns CDR1 SGHDT and CDR2 YYEEEE.

The V gene is TRBV7-2, the J gene TRBJ2-2; D may be TRBD1 (6 bases). CDR3 length equals 16 residues. Germline loops: CDR1 SGHTA, CDR2 FQGNSA. V lost 2 bases to trimming and J lost 0 bases, with 10 bases between them. CDR3 nucleotide sequence: TGTGCCAGCAGCTTACGGACAGCTGCGAACACCGGGGAGCTGTTTTTT. This encodes CASSLRTAANTGELFF.

V usage is TRBV5-1 and J usage is TRBJ1-3; D not certain. CDR3 size: 15 residues. V lost 0 bases to trimming and J lost 4 bases, with 11 bases between them. From germline, CDR1 is SGHRS and CDR2 YFSETQ. CDR3 loop: CASSLGPAGGNTIYF. CDR3 coding DNA: TGCGCCAGCAGCTTGGGGCCCGCCGGGGGAAACACCATATATTTT.

As for this clone: The junction departs from germline at one end; a sequencing error may be responsible. The V call is TRBV7-2, the J call TRBJ1-1; D remains ambiguous. The length of the CDR3 is 11 residues. From germline, CDR1 is SGHTA and CDR2 FQGNSA. The CDR3 is CASSLNSEVFF. CDR3 in DNA: TGTGCCAGCAGCTTGAACAGTGAAGTTTTCTTT.

The chain carries TRBV3-1 (or the pseudogene TRBV3-2) and TRBJ1-1, with D possibly matching TRBD1 (5 bases). CDR1 and CDR2 (germline): LGHDT, YNNKEL (reference sequence). Trimming cost V 6 bases and J 6 bases, with 11 bases left between them. The CDR3 contains 12 residues. CDR3 loop: CASSWDGAEAFF. The CDR3 nucleotides are TGTGCCAGCAGTTGGGACGGGGCTGAAGCTTTCTTT.